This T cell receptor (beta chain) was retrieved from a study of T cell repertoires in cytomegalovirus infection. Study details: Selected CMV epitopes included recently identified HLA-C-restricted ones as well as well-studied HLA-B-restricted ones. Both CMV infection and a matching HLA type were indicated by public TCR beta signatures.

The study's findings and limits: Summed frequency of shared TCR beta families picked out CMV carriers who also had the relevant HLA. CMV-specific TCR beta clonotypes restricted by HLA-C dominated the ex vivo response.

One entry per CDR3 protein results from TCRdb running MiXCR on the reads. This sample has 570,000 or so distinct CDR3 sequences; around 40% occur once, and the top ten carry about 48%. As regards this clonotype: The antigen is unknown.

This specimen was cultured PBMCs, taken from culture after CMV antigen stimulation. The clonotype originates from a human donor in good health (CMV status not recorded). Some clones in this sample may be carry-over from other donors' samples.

The DNA of the CDR3 is TGCAGTGCTAGCGGCGGAACAGGGTCTAGCACAGATACGCAGTATTTT. It translates to CSASGGTGSSTDTQYF. The genes are TRBV20-1 and TRBJ2-3; D is possibly TRBD1 (6 bases). CDR3 length: 16 residues. Trimming removed 3 bases at V and 0 bases at J, with 16 bases between. Germline V CDR1 and CDR2: DFQATT, SNEGSKA (reference sequence).